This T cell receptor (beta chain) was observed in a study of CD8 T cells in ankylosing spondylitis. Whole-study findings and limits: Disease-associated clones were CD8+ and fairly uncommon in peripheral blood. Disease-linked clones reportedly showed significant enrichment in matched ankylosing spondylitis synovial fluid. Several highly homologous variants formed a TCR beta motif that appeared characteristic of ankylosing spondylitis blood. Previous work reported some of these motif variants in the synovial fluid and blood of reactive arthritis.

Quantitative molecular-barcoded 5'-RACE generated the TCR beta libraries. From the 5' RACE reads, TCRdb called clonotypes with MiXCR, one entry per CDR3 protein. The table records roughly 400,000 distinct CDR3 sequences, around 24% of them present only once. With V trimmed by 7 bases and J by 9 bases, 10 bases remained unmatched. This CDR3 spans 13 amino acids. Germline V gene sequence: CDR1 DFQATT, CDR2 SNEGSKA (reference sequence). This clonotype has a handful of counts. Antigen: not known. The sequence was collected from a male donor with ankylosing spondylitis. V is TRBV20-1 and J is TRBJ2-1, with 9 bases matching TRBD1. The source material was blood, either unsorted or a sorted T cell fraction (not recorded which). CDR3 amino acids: CSVFDRGYGEQFF. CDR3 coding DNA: TGCAGTGTCTTTGACAGGGGGTACGGTGAGCAGTTCTTC.